This TCR beta chain stems from a study of T cells in localized non-small cell lung cancer. Broader study findings: Clonality peaked in uninvolved adjacent lung rather than tumor. Overall survival was longer when the density of T cells in the blood was higher. Appearing in adjacent lung were a median about 57 of the top 100 tumor clones.

V was pared by 2 bases and J by 2 bases, with 7 bases between. Germline V CDR1 and CDR2: SGHTA, FQGNSA. CDR3 length: 14 amino acids. The repertoire was sequenced with immunoSEQ multiplex PCR; TCRdb's copy has only in-frame clones and lacks some. The sample has around 28,000 clones; roughly 92% are singletons. Comments on this clone: What it binds is unknown.

The chain joins TRBV7-2 to TRBJ1-5, with a possible D match to TRBD1 (5 bases). This TCR derives from a woman aged 35 to 75 with stage I lung adenocarcinoma. Sample: peripheral blood, taken before any cancer treatment. The CDR3 protein is CASSLSRGNQPQHF. CDR3 nucleotide sequence: TGTGCCAGCAGCTTAAGCAGGGGCAATCAGCCCCAGCATTTT.